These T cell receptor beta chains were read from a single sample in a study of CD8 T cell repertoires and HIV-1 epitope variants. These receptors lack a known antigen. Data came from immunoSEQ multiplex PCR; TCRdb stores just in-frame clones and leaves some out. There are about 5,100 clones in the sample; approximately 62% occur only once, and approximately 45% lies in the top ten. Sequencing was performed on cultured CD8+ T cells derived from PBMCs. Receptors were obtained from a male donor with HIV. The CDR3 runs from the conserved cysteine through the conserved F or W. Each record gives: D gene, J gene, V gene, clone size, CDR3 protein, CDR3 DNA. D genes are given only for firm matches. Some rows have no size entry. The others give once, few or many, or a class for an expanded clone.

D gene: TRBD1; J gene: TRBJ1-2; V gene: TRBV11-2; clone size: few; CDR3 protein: CASSSFRGGNYGYTF; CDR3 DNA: TGTGCCAGCAGCTCCTTCAGGGGGGGGAACTATGGCTACACCTTC
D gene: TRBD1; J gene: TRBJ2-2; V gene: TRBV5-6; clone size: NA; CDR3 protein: CASSLGGGITGELFF; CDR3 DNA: TGTGCCAGCAGCTTGGGAGGGGGCATCACCGGGGAGCTGTTTTTT
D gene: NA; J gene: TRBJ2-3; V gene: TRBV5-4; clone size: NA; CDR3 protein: CASSRGTDTQYF; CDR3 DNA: TGTGCCAGCAGCCGGGGGACAGATACGCAGTATTTT
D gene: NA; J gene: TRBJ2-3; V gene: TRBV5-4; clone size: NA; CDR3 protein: CASSPPLDSRDTQYF; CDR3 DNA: TGTGCCAGCAGCCCCCCCCTGGACAGCCGAGATACGCAGTATTTT
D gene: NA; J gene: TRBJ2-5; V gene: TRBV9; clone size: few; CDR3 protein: CASSGRGGERQETQYF; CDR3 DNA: TGTGCCAGCAGCGGACGAGGGGGGGAGAGACAAGAGACCCAGTACTTC
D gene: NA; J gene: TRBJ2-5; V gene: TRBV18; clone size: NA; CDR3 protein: CASSPTYLQETQYF; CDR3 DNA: TGTGCCAGCTCACCAACCTACCTCCAAGAGACCCAGTACTTC
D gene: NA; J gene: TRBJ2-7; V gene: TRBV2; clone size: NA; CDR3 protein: CASSGPGQTYEQYF; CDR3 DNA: TGTGCCAGCAGTGGACCGGGCCAGACCTACGAGCAGTACTTC
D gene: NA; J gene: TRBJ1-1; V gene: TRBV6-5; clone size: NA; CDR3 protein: CASRPTAMNTEAFF; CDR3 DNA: TGTGCCAGCAGACCGACAGCCATGAACACTGAAGCTTTCTTT
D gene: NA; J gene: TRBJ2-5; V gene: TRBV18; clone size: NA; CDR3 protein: CASSPINDKQETQYF; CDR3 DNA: TGTGCCAGCTCACCTATAAACGACAAACAAGAGACCCAGTACTTC
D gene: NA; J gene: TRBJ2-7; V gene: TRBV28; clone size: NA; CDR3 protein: CASSLSRGAYEQYF; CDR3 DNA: TGTGCCAGCAGTTTATCCAGGGGAGCCTACGAGCAGTACTTC
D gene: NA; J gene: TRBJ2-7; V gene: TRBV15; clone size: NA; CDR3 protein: CATSREQGAPYEQYF; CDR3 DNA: TGTGCCACCAGTCGTGAACAGGGTGCCCCCTACGAGCAGTACTTC
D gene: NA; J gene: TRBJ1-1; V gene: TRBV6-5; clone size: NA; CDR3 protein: CASSYSDSSVTEAFF; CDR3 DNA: TGTGCCAGCAGTTACTCGGACAGTTCGGTCACTGAAGCTTTCTTT
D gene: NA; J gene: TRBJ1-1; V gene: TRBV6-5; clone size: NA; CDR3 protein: CASSYAPSTEAFF; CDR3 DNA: TGTGCCAGCAGTTACGCCCCGAGCACTGAAGCTTTCTTT
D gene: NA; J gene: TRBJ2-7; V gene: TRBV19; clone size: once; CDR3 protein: CASRALDNYEQYF; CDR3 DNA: TGTGCCAGTAGGGCCTTAGACAACTACGAGCAGTACTTC
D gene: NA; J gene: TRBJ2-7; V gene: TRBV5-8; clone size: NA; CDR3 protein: CASSSQSPSSYEQYF; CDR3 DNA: TGTGCCAGCAGTTCACAGAGCCCCAGCTCCTACGAGCAGTACTTC
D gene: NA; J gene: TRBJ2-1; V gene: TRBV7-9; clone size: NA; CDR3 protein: CASSLVGASDEQFF; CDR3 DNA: TGTGCCAGCAGCTTAGTGGGGGCTAGCGATGAGCAGTTCTTC
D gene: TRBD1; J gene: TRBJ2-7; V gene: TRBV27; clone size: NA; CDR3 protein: CASSLSGTGHEQYF; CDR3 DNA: TGTGCCAGCAGTTTATCAGGGACAGGCCACGAGCAGTACTTC
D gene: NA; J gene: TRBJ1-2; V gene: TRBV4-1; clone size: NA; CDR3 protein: CASSHPNRDTRSYGYTF; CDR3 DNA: TGCGCCAGCAGCCACCCCAACCGGGACACCAGGAGCTATGGCTACACCTTC
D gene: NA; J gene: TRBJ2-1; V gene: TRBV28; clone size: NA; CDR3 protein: CASSLIGLSYNEQFF; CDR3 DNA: TGTGCCAGCAGTTTAATTGGACTCTCCTACAATGAGCAGTTCTTC
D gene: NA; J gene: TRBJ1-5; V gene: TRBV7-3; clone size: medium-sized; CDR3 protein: CASSLNGGLRNQPQHF; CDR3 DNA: TGTGCCAGCAGCTTAAATGGAGGGTTGCGCAATCAGCCCCAGCATTTT
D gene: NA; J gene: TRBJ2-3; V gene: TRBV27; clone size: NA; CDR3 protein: CASSSLISDTQYF; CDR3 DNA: TGTGCCAGCAGTTCCCTAATCTCAGATACGCAGTATTTT